What follows are 27 T cell receptor beta chains derived from one specimen sequenced in a study of T cells after yellow fever vaccination. TCRdb reprocessed the 5' RACE reads with MiXCR, giving one entry per CDR3 protein. This table has 95,000 to 150,000 distinct CDR3 sequences, roughly 10% appearing once. Source: CD8+ T cells sorted from PBMCs, taken on the day of the yellow fever booster vaccination. These receptors came from a man aged 18 to 29 who received the YFV17D yellow fever vaccine.

The gene calls are TRBV5-6 and TRBJ2-7; 8 nucleotides line up with TRBD2. Germline V CDR1 and CDR2: SGHDT, YYEEEE. With V trimmed by 3 bases and J by 2 bases, 10 bases remained unmatched. The CDR3 is made up of 16 amino acids. The CDR3 spells CASSSNQRGYPYEQYF. The CDR3 nucleotides are TGTGCCAGCAGCTCTAACCAGCGGGGGTACCCCTACGAGCAGTACTTC.

This chain links TRBV29-1 with TRBJ2-3; 7 positions match TRBD1. J was trimmed by 6 bases and V by 3 bases; bases with no gene match: 9. Per the germline V gene, CDR1 is SQVTM and CDR2 is ANQGSEA. The CDR3 loop spans 14 amino acids. The CDR3 coding sequence is TGCAGCGTTGAGGGCACAGGGGCTGGGGATACGCAGTATTTT. Translation gives CSVEGTGAGDTQYF.

The V gene is TRBV3-1, the J gene TRBJ2-1; 13 bases line up with TRBD2. Germline CDR1 and CDR2: LGHDT and YNNKEL (reference sequence). This CDR3 comprises 16 residues. V was pared by 1 base and J by 7 bases, with 4 bases of the junction left unmatched. CDR3 nucleotide sequence: TGTGCCAGCAGCCAAGGGACTAGCGGGGGTGGGAATGAGCAGTTCTTC. Translating gives CASSQGTSGGGNEQFF.

This clonotype came up a few times. V and J are TRBV4-3 and TRBJ1-1; 7 bases are shared with TRBD1. Trimming cost V 0 bases and J 4 bases; bases outside gene matches: 5. This CDR3 comprises 15 residues. Germline CDR1 is LGHNA and CDR2 is YSLEER. The CDR3 region has the DNA TGCGCCAGCAGCCAAGATCAGGCAGGGGGCACTGAAGCTTTCTTT. It translates to CASSQDQAGGTEAFF.

In nucleotides, the CDR3 is TGTGCCAGCAGTTCTATAGGGATAGAAGCTTTCTTT. Protein sequence: CASSSIGIEAFF. The chain recombines TRBV27 with TRBJ1-1; D is undetermined. The germline CDR1 and CDR2 sequences are MNHEY and SMNVEV (reference sequence). V was clipped by 4 bases and J by 8 bases, with 11 bases between them. This CDR3 region has 12 residues.

This clonotype was seen ten or more times. The chain has TRBV4-3 and TRBJ2-4; unclear D gene. V lost 4 bases to trimming and J lost 1 base, with 14 bases between them. The CDR3 loop spans 16 amino acids. Germline loops: CDR1 LGHNA, CDR2 YSLEER. This CDR3 is CASSPIVAAAKNIQYF. Written as DNA, the CDR3 is TGCGCCAGCAGCCCTATCGTGGCGGCGGCCAAAAACATTCAGTACTTC.

The CDR3: CASGTSASTDTQYF. The CDR3, as DNA: TGCGCCAGCGGGACGAGTGCTAGCACAGATACGCAGTATTTT. This chain joins TRBV5-1 and TRBJ2-3; perhaps D is TRBD1 or TRBD2 (5 bases each). Germline CDR1 reads SGHRS; CDR2 reads YFSETQ. CDR3 length: 14 amino acids. V was trimmed by 7 bases and J by 0 bases, leaving 12 bases between them.

The genes are TRBV11-2 and TRBJ2-4; 9 bases agree with TRBD1. V was clipped by 4 bases and J by 0 bases; unmatched bases: 10. This CDR3 comprises 18 residues. The germline gives CDR1 SGHAT, CDR2 FQNNGV. CDR3 amino acids: CASSSPGQGGEAKNIQYF. As DNA, the CDR3 is TGTGCCAGCAGCTCTCCGGGACAGGGAGGGGAAGCCAAAAACATTCAGTACTTC.

This clonotype occurred a few times. This sequence joins TRBV6-2 or TRBV6-3 and TRBJ2-7, with D uncertain. Trimming removed 4 bases at V and 3 bases at J, with 16 bases between. The V gene's germline CDR1 is MNHEY and CDR2 SVGEGT. The CDR3 covers 15 residues. CDR3 sequence (DNA): TGTGCCAGCAGTTCGGCCTCTCTGAATAGCTACGAGCAGTACTTC. It encodes CASSSASLNSYEQYF.

This clonotype has a count of ten or more. The chain employs TRBV7-2 and TRBJ1-1, with a possible D match to TRBD1 (5 bases). The CDR3 is made up of 14 amino acids. Deletions cut 2 bases from V and 4 bases from J, with 11 bases between. Germline V gene data show CDR1 as SGHTA and CDR2 as FQGNSA. CDR3 bases: TGTGCCAGCAGCTTACCGGGGACCGGCACTGAAGCTTTCTTT. Translation: CASSLPGTGTEAFF.

This clonotype was seen at least ten times. This rearrangement joins TRBV4-1 to TRBJ1-3; the D is unclear. The V and J ends lost 2 bases and 4 bases respectively, with 15 bases between them. The CDR3 contains 16 residues. Germline V gene data show CDR1 as MGHRA and CDR2 as YSYEKL. The CDR3 reads CASSQSAHPSGNTIYF. CDR3 nucleotides: TGCGCCAGCAGCCAATCTGCCCATCCGTCCGGAAACACCATATATTTT.

In this sample, this clonotype turned up a few times. Sequence at one end of the junction differs from germline and may be a read error. The chain joins TRBV25-1 to TRBJ1-2; TRBD1 aligns across 8 bases. CDR1 and CDR2 from the germline V gene are MGHDK and SYGVNS. The CDR3 sequence is 14 residues long. CDR3 in amino acids: CRKRYTNRGRGYTF. DNA for the CDR3: TGCCGGAAGCGTTATACCAACAGGGGGAGAGGCTACACCTTC.

The sample holds a few counts of this clonotype. The CDR3 region has the DNA TGTGCCAGCAGTGACCTCGGACTAGTTTTGCACCAAGAGACCCAGTACTTC. Encoded protein: CASSDLGLVLHQETQYF. V and J are TRBV25-1 and TRBJ2-5; 7 bases are a match to TRBD2. The CDR3 spans 17 residues. V shed 3 bases and J 0 bases; nucleotides not matched to a gene: 10. CDR1 MGHDK and CDR2 SYGVNS come from the germline V gene.

This clonotype has a handful of counts. The chain employs TRBV6-2 or TRBV6-3 and TRBJ2-1; the D gene is possibly TRBD2 (6 bases). Germline-derived CDR1 and CDR2 are MNHEY and SVGEGT. CDR3 length equals 12 residues. The V end lost 4 bases, the J end lost 9 bases, and 10 bases lay between the germline ends. DNA of the CDR3: TGTGCCAGCAGTTTGGGACTGCTTGAGCAGTTCTTC. Translation gives CASSLGLLEQFF.

This clonotype was recorded many times. The V call is TRBV7-8, the J call TRBJ2-4; TRBD2 agrees at 16 bases. V lost 0 bases to trimming and J lost 7 bases; unmatched junction nucleotides: 9. The CDR3 covers 19 residues. Germline CDR1 SGHVS, CDR2 FQNEAQ. The CDR3 DNA is TGTGCCAGCAGCTTAGCGCTTGTGGGACTAGCGGGGGGGCGGAACATTCAGTACTTC. This codes for CASSLALVGLAGGRNIQYF.

This rearrangement joins TRBV7-2 to TRBJ2-1; D call uncertain. V gave up 1 base and J gave up 9 bases, with 7 bases separating them. In germline, CDR1 is SGHTA, CDR2 FQGNSA. This CDR3 spans 12 amino acids. CDR3 DNA: TGTGCCAGCAGCTTAGGGTGGCTTGAGCAGTTCTTC. This encodes CASSLGWLEQFF.

V is TRBV27 and J is TRBJ2-1; 11 nucleotides line up with TRBD2. Looked up from germline, CDR1 is MNHEY and CDR2 is SMNVEV (reference sequence). CDR3 length equals 16 residues. V was pared by 6 bases and J by 5 bases, with 9 bases of the junction left unmatched. The CDR3 loop reads CASRLTPSGGHNEQFF. CDR3 bases: TGTGCCAGCAGGCTCACCCCTAGCGGGGGGCACAATGAGCAGTTCTTC.

V and J are TRBV4-3 and TRBJ2-1, with D maybe TRBD1 (5 bases). The CDR3 consists of 16 residues. The V gene's germline CDR1 is LGHNA and CDR2 YSLEER. Trimming left V 0 bases short and J 0 bases short, with 9 bases between. The CDR3 loop reads CASSQDLGHSYNEQFF. CDR3 DNA: TGCGCCAGCAGCCAAGATCTAGGACACTCCTACAATGAGCAGTTCTTC.

The chain is built from TRBV5-1 and TRBJ2-7; 8 bases agree with TRBD1. This CDR3 contains 12 residues. In germline, CDR1 is SGHRS, CDR2 YFSETQ. The CDR3 bases are TGCGCCAGCAGCTTCCCCCGCCCACAGGGGGACGTC. It is translated as CASSFPRPQGDV.

V usage is TRBV5-1 and J usage is TRBJ2-1, with D tentatively TRBD1 (6 bases). The CDR3 consists of 13 residues. Trimming removed 2 bases at V and 6 bases at J, with 9 bases between. The germline gives CDR1 SGHRS, CDR2 YFSETQ. CDR3 loop: CASSFRGPNEQFF. In DNA form, the CDR3 reads TGCGCCAGCAGCTTCAGGGGACCCAATGAGCAGTTCTTC. The full variable domain, with the rest looked up from reference TRBV5-1 and TRBJ2-1, is KAGVTQTPRYLIKTRGQQVTLSCSPISGHRSVSWYQQTPGQGLQFLFEYFSETQRNKGNFPGRFSGRQFSNSRSEMNVSTLELGDSALYLCASSFRGPNEQFFGPGTRLTVL.

This clonotype was counted at least ten times. The CDR3 protein is CASSSSDSPFSYEQYF. For the CDR3, the DNA is TGTGCCAGCAGCTCGTCAGACTCGCCCTTCTCCTACGAGCAGTACTTC. J is TRBJ2-7 and V is TRBV5-6, with D unresolved. CDR1 SGHDT and CDR2 YYEEEE come from the germline V gene. V was cut by 3 bases and J by 0 bases, with 16 bases left in between. This CDR3 region has 16 residues.

A few counts support this clonotype. The gene calls are TRBV6-1 and TRBJ2-4, with TRBD1 matching 11 bases. CDR3 length equals 15 residues. The junction had 9 bases not matched to a gene; V was cut back by 6 bases and J by 8 bases. Looked up from germline, CDR1 is MNHNS and CDR2 is SASEGT. The CDR3 coding sequence is TGTGCCAGCAGGGGGACAGGGGGGCGCTTGTACATTCAGTACTTC. Protein: CASRGTGGRLYIQYF.

This clonotype was seen repeatedly, ten times or more. The genes are TRBV4-1 and TRBJ2-7, with 9 bases matching TRBD2. CDR1 is MGHRA, CDR2 YSYEKL, per germline. V dropped 4 bases and J dropped 6; count of bases not matched to a gene: 7. The CDR3 runs 14 residues. This chain's CDR3 is CASSPREGPVEQYF. In DNA, the CDR3 is TGCGCCAGCAGCCCGCGGGAGGGGCCCGTCGAGCAGTACTTC.

This clonotype has ten or more counts. V and J are TRBV7-6 and TRBJ2-3; no firm D call. V lost 5 bases to trimming and J lost 0 bases, with 9 bases between them. Per the germline V gene, CDR1 is SGHVS and CDR2 is FNYEAQ. The length of the CDR3 is 14 residues. CDR3 in amino acids: CASSRVGSTDTQYF. DNA of the CDR3: TGTGCCAGCAGCCGTGTGGGGAGCACAGATACGCAGTATTTT. The variable domain in full, with the rest retrieved from reference TRBV7-6 and TRBJ2-3, is GAGVSQSPRYKVTKRGQDVALRCDPISGHVSLYWYRQALGQGPEFLTYFNYEAQQDKSGLPNDRFSAERPEGSISTLTIQRTEQRDSAMYRCASSRVGSTDTQYFGPGTRLTVL.

The genes are TRBV7-2 and TRBJ1-3; D is unclear. The germline V and J ends were trimmed by 7 bases and 1 base, with 11 bases remaining between them. CDR1 is SGHTA, CDR2 FQGNSA, per germline. CDR3 length: 14 residues. The CDR3, as DNA: TGTGCCAGCACTCTGGGGAGGTCTGGAAACACCATATATTTT. It yields the protein CASTLGRSGNTIYF.

The chain links TRBV1 to TRBJ1-5. TRBV1 constitutes a pseudogene. The CDR3 totals 14 residues. Written as DNA, the CDR3 is TGCACCAGCAGCCAAGCTCCGGGTCGCCAGCCCCAGCATTTT. Translated: CTSSQAPGRQPQHF.

The chain employs TRBV5-5 and TRBJ1-3, with D unresolved. V was pared by 4 bases and J by 0 bases, with 11 bases between. The CDR3 extends over 15 amino acids. The germline CDR1 and CDR2 sequences are SGHKS and YYEKEE (reference sequence). The CDR3 DNA reads TGTGCCAGCAGCGTGGACGTGGGCTCTGGAAACACCATATATTTT. Protein sequence: CASSVDVGSGNTIYF. Based on the CDR3 plus reference TRBV5-5 and TRBJ1-3, the full variable domain is DAGVTQSPTHLIKTRGQQVTLRCSPISGHKSVSWYQQVLGQGPQFIFQYYEKEERGRGNFPDRFSARQFPNYSSELNVNALLLGDSALYLCASSVDVGSGNTIYFGEGSWLTVV.